One sample yielded the 27 T cell receptor beta chains listed below, sequenced in a study of early T cells in non-severe SARS-CoV-2 infection. TCRdb independently ran MiXCR on the 5' RACE reads; one entry per CDR3 protein. The table records some 80,000 distinct CDR3 sequences, roughly 13% of them present only once. Specimen: whole blood. Receptors were obtained from an adult who was a healthcare worker with PCR-confirmed SARS-CoV-2 infection or an uninfected control (not recorded which).

This rearrangement joins TRBV7-2 to TRBJ2-1, with 8 bases lining up with TRBD2. V shed 5 bases, J shed 8 bases, and the junction held 11 bases outside the gene matches. Germline V gene sequence: CDR1 SGHTA, CDR2 FQGNSA. The CDR3 is 15 residues long. This CDR3 is CASSAVGRGVDEQFF. The CDR3, as DNA: TGTGCCAGCAGCGCCGTTGGGCGGGGGGTGGATGAGCAGTTCTTC.

The chain links TRBV4-1 to TRBJ1-3; D is unresolved. This CDR3 spans 15 amino acids. V lost 0 bases and J lost 0, with 6 bases in between. The germline V gene has CDR1 MGHRA and CDR2 YSYEKL. This chain's CDR3 is CASSQDPGSGNTIYF. CDR3 bases: TGCGCCAGCAGCCAAGACCCTGGCTCTGGAAACACCATATATTTT.

A few counts support this clonotype. The genes are TRBV7-2 and TRBJ2-3; 9 positions match TRBD2. This CDR3 is 16 amino acids long. Looked up from germline, CDR1 is SGHTA and CDR2 is FQGNSA. J lost 2 bases, V lost 4 bases, and 7 bases had no gene match. The CDR3 here is CASSWMSGGSTDTQYF. CDR3 sequence (DNA): TGTGCCAGCAGCTGGATGAGCGGGGGGTCCACAGATACGCAGTATTTT.

This clonotype appeared many times. This sequence joins TRBV3-1 and TRBJ2-7; perhaps TRBD2 as D (6 bases). The CDR3 consists of 11 residues. CDR1 and CDR2 (germline): LGHDT, YNNKEL (reference sequence). Trimming stripped 4 bases from V and 6 bases from J, with 7 bases between. In nucleotides, the CDR3 is TGTGCCAGCAGCCGGAGGGCCGAGCAGTACTTC. Protein product: CASSRRAEQYF.

This clonotype was recorded a few times. V is TRBV11-2 and J is TRBJ2-3; D not certain. This CDR3 contains 14 residues. Trimming removed 0 bases at V and 4 bases at J, with 8 bases between. Per germline, CDR1 SGHAT and CDR2 FQNNGV. As DNA, the CDR3 is TGTGCCAGCAGCTTAGAGGGCAGACCAGATACGCAGTATTTT. Translated: CASSLEGRPDTQYF.

This clonotype was seen at least ten times. DNA for the CDR3: TGTGCCAGCAGCCCACTTCGAGGGAGAGACAAGTACTTC. Translated, it gives CASSPLRGRDKYF. The chain employs TRBV7-8 and TRBJ2-5; possibly TRBD2 for D (5 bases). V shed 5 bases and J shed 12 bases, with 19 bases lying between them. The CDR3 is 13 residues long. The germline CDR1 and CDR2 sequences are SGHVS and FQNEAQ.

As DNA, the CDR3 is TGTGCCAGCAGGCTCAGGGATAGCTCCTACAATGAGCAGTTCTTC. This encodes CASRLRDSSYNEQFF. The V gene is TRBV12-3 or TRBV12-4, the J gene TRBJ2-1; weak D call: TRBD1 (5 bases). This CDR3 has 15 residues. Trimming left V 6 bases short and J 0 bases short, with 12 bases between.

The chain combines TRBV11-1 with TRBJ1-6; the match to TRBD1 covers 7 bases. The CDR3 is made up of 15 amino acids. V shed 2 bases, J shed 7 bases, and the junction held 5 bases outside the gene matches. Germline V lookup: CDR1 SGHAT, CDR2 FQDESV (reference sequence). This chain's CDR3 is CASSLLEGANSPLHF. CDR3 sequence (DNA): TGTGCCAGCAGCTTATTAGAGGGGGCAAATTCACCCCTCCACTTT.

This chain connects TRBV5-1 to TRBJ1-4; D may be TRBD1 (6 bases). Germline-derived CDR1 and CDR2 are SGHRS and YFSETQ. V gave up 7 bases and J gave up 5 bases, with 18 bases separating them. The CDR3 consists of 15 residues. The CDR3 sequence: CASQRFGGRNEKLFF. DNA for the CDR3: TGCGCCAGCCAACGATTCGGGGGCCGAAATGAAAAACTGTTTTTT.

J is TRBJ2-1 and V is TRBV7-9, with D perhaps TRBD1 (7 bases). Germline assignment: CDR1 SEHNR and CDR2 FQNEAQ (reference sequence). Trimming left V 2 bases short and J 6 bases short, with 11 bases between. There are 14 residues in the CDR3. As DNA, the CDR3 is TGTGCCAGCAGCTTATTGGAGGGGGCCAATGAGCAGTTCTTC. Amino acid sequence: CASSLLEGANEQFF. Full variable domain (rest looked up from reference TRBV7-9 and TRBJ2-1): DTGVSQNPRHKITKRGQNVTFRCDPISEHNRLYWYRQTLGQGPEFLTYFQNEAQLEKSRLLSDRFSAERPKGSFSTLEIQRTEQGDSAMYLCASSLLEGANEQFFGPGTRLTVL.

This clonotype appeared a few times. V gene TRBV7-9 combines with J gene TRBJ2-4, with D unresolved. The CDR3 runs to 14 residues. With 3 bases removed from V and 9 bases from J, the gap between germline ends came to 15 bases. The germline V gene encodes CDR1 SEHNR and CDR2 FQNEAQ (reference sequence). DNA of the CDR3: TGTGCCAGCAGCTTTCTAACCCCGCTGGCCATTCAGTACTTC. This codes for CASSFLTPLAIQYF.

This clonotype was counted ten times or more. The gene calls are TRBV20-1 and TRBJ2-5; TRBD2 might be the D (5 bases). CDR3 length: 16 amino acids. In germline, CDR1 is DFQATT, CDR2 SNEGSKA (reference sequence). Trimming left V 0 bases short and J 0 bases short, with 14 bases between. This CDR3 reads CSARDPGETYQETQYF. The DNA for the CDR3 is TGCAGTGCTAGAGATCCTGGGGAGACGTACCAAGAGACCCAGTACTTC.

Many counts were recorded for this clonotype. The chain links TRBV21-1 to TRBJ2-1; the table's D call of TRBD2 was not tested on the DNA. TRBV21-1 is a pseudogene. This CDR3 region has 18 residues. The CDR3 nucleotides read TGTGCCAGCAGCAAAGTCCCCCCGCTAGCGGGCTCCTACAATGAGCAGTTCTTC. This encodes CASSKVPPLAGSYNEQFF.

The V call is TRBV10-3, the J call TRBJ2-1, with 8 bases matching TRBD1. Per the germline V gene, CDR1 is ENHRY and CDR2 is SYGVKD. The CDR3 contains 16 residues. With 4 bases clipped from V and 3 bases from J, the junction kept 8 bases outside the gene matches. CDR3 nucleotides: TGTGCCATCAGTGGAACCGGGACAGGATTCTACAATGAGCAGTTCTTC. It translates to CAISGTGTGFYNEQFF.

The gene calls are TRBV25-1 and TRBJ1-5; D gene ambiguous. V lost 1 base and J 7 bases, leaving 8 bases between the germline ends. CDR1 and CDR2 (germline): MGHDK, SYGVNS. The CDR3 totals 13 residues. The CDR3 DNA reads as TGTGCCAGCAGTGAATGGTTAGGACAGCCCCAGCATTTT. Its translation: CASSEWLGQPQHF. Filled out from reference TRBV25-1 and TRBJ1-5, the complete variable domain reads EADIYQTPRYLVIGTGKKITLECSQTMGHDKMYWYQQDPGMELHLIHYSYGVNSTEKGDLSSESTVSRIRTEHFPLTLESARPSHTSQYLCASSEWLGQPQHFGDGTRLSIL.

This clonotype was seen repeatedly, ten times or more. The J gene is TRBJ1-1, the V gene TRBV5-1; the D gene is possibly TRBD1 (5 bases). The CDR3 covers 17 residues. The V end was cut by 0 bases, the J end by 0 bases, with 15 bases between. CDR1 is SGHRS and CDR2 is YFSETQ in the germline V gene. The CDR3 coding sequence is TGCGCCAGCAGCTTGGCTCCCGTCGACAGCCTGAACACTGAAGCTTTCTTT. This codes for CASSLAPVDSLNTEAFF.

V usage is TRBV6-1 and J usage is TRBJ2-2; D perhaps matches TRBD1 (6 bases). V lost 2 bases and J lost 5, with 9 bases in between. The CDR3 is 14 amino acids. Germline CDR1 and CDR2: MNHNS and SASEGT. The CDR3: CASSELRGTGELFF. The CDR3 DNA is TGTGCCAGCAGTGAACTCAGGGGAACCGGGGAGCTGTTTTTT.

This clonotype was recorded at least ten times. The chain combines TRBV4-1 with TRBJ2-7; 13 bases line up with TRBD2. CDR1 is MGHRA and CDR2 is YSYEKL in the germline V gene. V gave up 1 base and J gave up 2 bases; unmatched junction bases: 11. The CDR3 loop spans 19 amino acids. CDR3 amino acids: CASSQVPPGLAGPTYEQYF. The CDR3 DNA is TGCGCCAGCAGCCAAGTCCCCCCGGGACTAGCGGGGCCAACCTACGAGCAGTACTTC.

The chain couples TRBV12-1 to TRBJ1-5. TRBV12-1 is noted as a pseudogene. This CDR3 contains 16 residues. The CDR3 sequence is CASSFASTATFRPQHF. The CDR3 coding sequence is TGTGCCAGCAGCTTTGCGTCCACGGCGACATTCAGGCCCCAGCATTTT.

The rearrangement uses TRBV7-3 and TRBJ2-7, with D maybe TRBD2 (5 bases). Germline V gene lookup returns CDR1 SGHTA and CDR2 FQGTGA. Trimming took 4 bases from V and 2 from J, leaving 24 bases between them. The CDR3 is 18 amino acids. CDR3 amino acids: CASSSPTDLDSETYEQYF. For the CDR3, the DNA is TGTGCCAGCAGCTCACCAACTGACCTGGACTCTGAAACCTACGAGCAGTACTTC.

This clonotype was counted between two and nine times. The chain joins TRBV11-3 to TRBJ2-1, with D perhaps being TRBD1 or TRBD2 (6 bases each). CDR1 is SGHNT, CDR2 YENEEA, per germline. Trimming removed 5 bases from V and 5 bases from J, with 13 bases in between. CDR3 length: 14 amino acids. CDR3 DNA: TGTGCCAGCAGCATAGGGGGGCCCCACAATGAGCAGTTCTTC. Protein: CASSIGGPHNEQFF.

This clonotype occurred many times. J is TRBJ1-1 and V is TRBV12-3 or TRBV12-4; D remains unclear. Trimming removed 5 bases at V and 4 bases at J, with 8 bases between. The CDR3 contains 12 residues. The CDR3 DNA follows: TGTGCCAGCAGTCTCTTAGGCACTGAAGCTTTCTTT. Its translation is CASSLLGTEAFF.

V and J are TRBV11-2 and TRBJ2-7; D gene ambiguous. CDR1 is SGHAT, CDR2 FQNNGV, per germline. The CDR3 is 13 residues long. The germline V and J ends were trimmed by 3 bases and 0 bases, with 6 bases remaining between them. The CDR3 DNA reads TGTGCCAGCAGCTTCACAAACTCCTACGAGCAGTACTTC. Protein sequence: CASSFTNSYEQYF.

This clonotype occurred many times. This rearrangement joins TRBV7-2 to TRBJ2-2; D may be TRBD1 or TRBD2 (5 bases each). There are 16 residues in the CDR3. In germline, CDR1 is SGHTA, CDR2 FQGNSA. Trimming removed 4 bases from V and 2 bases from J, with 14 bases in between. CDR3 nucleotide sequence: TGTGCCAGCAGCTCCCGGGACGGTTCTAACACCGGGGAGCTGTTTTTT. This sequence encodes CASSSRDGSNTGELFF. Complete variable domain (other parts from reference TRBV7-2 and TRBJ2-2): GAGVSQSPSNKVTEKGKDVELRCDPISGHTALYWYRQSLGQGLEFLIYFQGNSAPDKSGLPSDRFSAERTGGSVSTLTIQRTQQEDSAVYLCASSSRDGSNTGELFFGEGSRLTVL.

The sample holds many counts of this clonotype. The chain is built from TRBV5-1 and TRBJ1-1; no clear D gene. This CDR3 region has 13 residues. Germline CDR1 is SGHRS and CDR2 is YFSETQ. With 0 bases removed from V and 5 bases from J, the gap between germline ends came to 8 bases. The CDR3 DNA follows: TGCGCCAGCAGCTTGGAGATGGCAACTGAAGCTTTCTTT. Encoded protein: CASSLEMATEAFF.

This clonotype has ten or more counts. The chain employs TRBV12-3 or TRBV12-4 and TRBJ1-5, with D possibly TRBD1 on 6 matching bases. The V end was cut by 5 bases, the J end by 2 bases, with 13 bases between. This CDR3 region has 15 residues. Here the CDR3 reads CASSPPGGGNQPQHF. In nucleotides, the CDR3 is TGTGCCAGCAGTCCGCCCGGGGGCGGCAATCAGCCCCAGCATTTT.

The chain employs TRBV20-1 and TRBJ2-7, with 10 bases matching TRBD1. J was trimmed by 0 bases and V by 1 base; bases with no gene match: 3. The germline CDR1 and CDR2 sequences are DFQATT and SNEGSKA (reference sequence). This CDR3 spans 15 amino acids. The CDR3 is CSARAGQGSSYEQYF. The CDR3 coding sequence is TGCAGTGCTAGAGCGGGACAGGGGAGCTCCTACGAGCAGTACTTC.